This is a list of T cell receptor beta chains from one sample in a study of blood T cells in healthy people across ages. TCRdb reprocessed the 5' RACE reads with MiXCR, giving one entry per CDR3 protein. The sample contains some 760,000 distinct CDR3 sequences, around 25% of which appear only once. These records were also assigned to another study, of T cells of mothers and their children.

The sequenced sample was blood. All receptors come from a boy aged 10-17 years in good health. The CDR3 runs from the conserved cysteine through the conserved F or W. Each record gives: D gene, clone size, J gene, V gene, CDR3 DNA, CDR3 protein. A D gene is named only where the DNA matches it firmly. Clone size is given for some rows only: seen once, a few or many times, or a class if the clone is expanded.

>TRBD2|once|TRBJ2-1|TRBV13
TGTGCCAGCAGCCTCCGACTAGCGGAAGAGGAGCAGTTCTTC
CASSLRLAEEEQFF
>NA|NA|TRBJ2-6|TRBV27
TGTGCCAGCGATCTGTCCTACTCTGGGGCCAACGTCCTGACTTTC
CASDLSYSGANVLTF
>TRBD2|NA|TRBJ2-7|TRBV20-1
TGCAGTGCTAGAGATTTGGTGGGGGTAGCGGGAGAAACGGTCTACGAGCAGTACTTC
CSARDLVGVAGETVYEQYF
>TRBD1|few|TRBJ2-7|TRBV7-2
TGTGCCAGCGCCCACAGGGGGGCCTACGAGCAGTACTTC
CASAHRGAYEQYF
>NA|NA|TRBJ2-5|TRBV18
TGTGCCAGCTCACCACTCTTGTCAGAAGAGACCCAGTACTTC
CASSPLLSEETQYF
>NA|NA|TRBJ2-1|TRBV13
TGTGCCAGCAGCCCCGCTAACTTCAAGGGCAATGAGCAGTTCTTC
CASSPANFKGNEQFF
>NA|many|TRBJ1-1|TRBV18
TGTGCCAGCTCACCAACCGGGGACACTGAAGCTTTCTTT
CASSPTGDTEAFF
>NA|few|TRBJ1-1|TRBV7-6
TGTGCCAGCAGCTTATGGCCGAACACTGAAGCTTTCTTT
CASSLWPNTEAFF
>TRBD1|few|TRBJ1-2|TRBV29-1
TGCAGCGTTGCTCCGGACAGGGGGAAGGACCTTAACTATGGCTACACCTTC
CSVAPDRGKDLNYGYTF
>NA|few|TRBJ1-5|TRBV6-2/TRBV6-3
TGTGCCAGCAGTTACCCGGCGGGGGATTGGAATCAGCCCCAGCATTTT
CASSYPAGDWNQPQHF
>NA|NA|TRBJ2-1|TRBV29-1
TGCAGCGCCGTTCTTATGACACGCTCCTACAATGAGCAGTTCTTC
CSAVLMTRSYNEQFF